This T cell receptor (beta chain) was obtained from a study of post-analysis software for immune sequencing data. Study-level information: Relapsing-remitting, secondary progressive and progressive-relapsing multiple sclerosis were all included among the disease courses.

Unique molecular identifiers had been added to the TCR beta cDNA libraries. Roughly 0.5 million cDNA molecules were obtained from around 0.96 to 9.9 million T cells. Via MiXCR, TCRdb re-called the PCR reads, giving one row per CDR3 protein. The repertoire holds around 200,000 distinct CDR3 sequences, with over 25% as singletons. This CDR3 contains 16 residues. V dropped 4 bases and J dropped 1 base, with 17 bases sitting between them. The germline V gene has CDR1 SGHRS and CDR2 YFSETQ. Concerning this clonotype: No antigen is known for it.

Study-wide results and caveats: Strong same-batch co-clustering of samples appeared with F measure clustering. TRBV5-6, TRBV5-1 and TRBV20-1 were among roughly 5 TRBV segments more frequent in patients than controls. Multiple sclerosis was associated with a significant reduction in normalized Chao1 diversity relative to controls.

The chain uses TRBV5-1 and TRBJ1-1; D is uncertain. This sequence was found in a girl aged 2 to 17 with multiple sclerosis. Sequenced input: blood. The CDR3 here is CASSPVPATGNTEAFF. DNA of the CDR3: TGCGCCAGCAGCCCTGTTCCCGCCACCGGGAACACTGAAGCTTTCTTT.